This TCR beta chain stems from a study of shared clonotypes between healthy human individuals (dated by TCRdb to 2018 to 2020). Regarding the complete study: The cohort included three men and a couple of women between 18 and 49 years of age. Between about 0.9 and 9 billion PBMCs per donor were obtained by leukapheresis. For each donor, CD4 naive and CD4 memory were each given three plates, CD8 naive was given two plates, and CD8 memory was given one plate. Libraries were prepared and TCR repertoires were sequenced by different laboratories using diverse techniques, in order to increase sequencing depth and limit assay-specific biases. To estimate repertoire size and how much clonotypes are shared between individuals, the study performed deep sequencing of blood TCR repertoires from 4 to 6 healthy adults.

Regarding this clone: Its antigen has not been determined. Per-base qualities were not stored, and no clone one base away is much larger.

Healthy HIV-negative adults with no recently reported acute infections or vaccinations were included as donors. Every donor was a Caucasian adult living in Nashville, Tennessee, USA. CD4+ T cells were enriched through magnetic negative selection, after which naive cells were positively selected on CD45RA and the remaining negative fraction served as the memory subset. Blood was collected by leukapheresis, and PBMCs were isolated by Ficoll-Histopaque density gradient centrifugation and then cryopreserved in liquid nitrogen vapor phase. Analytical flow cytometry was used to check the purity and quantity of each magnetically sorted T cell population. Genomic DNA was isolated from each sorted fraction and quantified by UV absorbance on a Nanodrop 2000c. Using the deep immunoSEQ assay, TCR CDR3 regions were amplified from genomic DNA by multiplex PCR. Extracted genomic DNA from each cell subset was distributed evenly across all wells of several immunoSEQ 96-well plates, and each plate was treated as a replicate. For sorted subsets, about 200 ng genomic DNA, equal to about 30,000 T cell genomes, was loaded into each replicate PCR. Purified libraries were quantified with a Qubit 3.0 fluorometer, sized on a Bioanalyzer 2100, and re-quantified with the KAPA Library Quantification kit. Every immunoSEQ 96-well plate was sequenced on a separate single-read 150-cycle Illumina NextSeq 550 flow cell. The study's own analysis went as follows. Because only junctional sequences without quality scores were contained in the immunoSEQ output, filtering matching that applied to full-length reads could not be performed. To assign V/J genes and CDR3, sequences were annotated against IMGT germline references using PyIR, a Python wrapper for IgBLAST v1.9. Reads were filtered out if the reads had weak V/J assignments (E-value above 1e-6), no CDR3, stop codons, out-of-frame junctions, or ambiguous translated residues. V3J clonotypes were defined by identical inferred V gene, J gene, and CDR3 amino acid sequence. To compute the percentage overlap between repertoires, the number of shared unique clonotypes was divided by the size of the smaller repertoire. Three approaches were used to assess repertoire richness: RTK rarefaction, the Chao1 estimator, and Recon v2.1 estimates of unobserved clonotypes. Generation probabilities for all TCRbeta clonotypes obtained by the gDNA method from several donors were computed using OLGA. TCRdb obtained this table from immuneACCESS and retained in-frame rearrangements with V and J assigned. These tables miss some clones; where compared with another copy, unresolved V genes account for less than half of the shortfall, and the remainder is unexplained. V, J and clone size were drawn from that table, and D and trimming were deduced from the DNA. A total of a few million clones appear in this sample, 85% to 95% of them only once. The ten largest clones take up under 0.15% of the sample.

From V the trimming removes 6 bases and from J it removes 5 bases, while the gene matches leave 6 bases of the junction unaccounted for. From a lookup of the germline V gene (reference sequence), CDR1 and CDR2 are SGHAT and FQDESV. The CDR3 spans 13 residues, from the cysteine through the phenylalanine. Here the CDR3 DNA is all that survives: 39 bases in frame from base 1. The paper as a whole reports these results and caveats: Pairwise subsampling led to the expectation that sequencing depth would affect the degree of clonotype sharing among donors. Clonotypes shared by all four sorted-subset donors showed higher generation probabilities than non-shared clonotypes. Rarefaction of sorted-subset datasets indicated incomplete sequencing despite the large sequencing depth. Across four donors, approximately 4.9% of naive CD4, 3.5% of naive CD8, 2% to 2.5% of memory CD4, and roughly 0.41% of memory CD8 clonotypes were shared. Sampling was restricted to blood, and TCR repertoires in tissues likely differ from the TCR repertoires found in blood. Naive subsets generally had larger estimated clonotype richness than memory subsets. The small number of donors limited the genetic and exposure-history diversity represented.

The TCR sequence derives from a man aged 18-30 years in good health. This chain is built from TRBV11-1 and TRBJ2-7, with 8 central nucleotides matching TRBD1. Input material: naive CD4+ T cells sorted from blood. Read against the paper, the sample's cell subset or site label means: CD45RA+ positively selected. The CDR3 here reads CASRKTGVHEQYF. The DNA is TGTGCCAGCAGGAAGACAGGGGTGCACGAGCAGTACTTC.